Listed below are T cell receptor beta chains from one sample, sequenced in a study of identical twins. TCRdb recomputed calls from the 5' RACE reads with MiXCR, one row per CDR3 protein. Among 450,000 or so distinct CDR3 sequences listed, 13% to 15% were seen once. These same records also appear under a second study, on yellow fever vaccine responses in identical twins.

The sample taken for sequencing was CD4+ T cells sorted from blood. These receptors came from a young woman in good health. The CDR3 runs from the conserved cysteine through the conserved F or W. The order of the fields is J gene, clone size, V gene, D gene, CDR3 protein, CDR3 DNA. D genes are given only for firm matches. Clone size appears in some rows only: once, few, many, or a class for an expanded clone.

J: TRBJ2-1
size: few
V: TRBV7-9
D: TRBD1
CDR3: CASGPGDRYNEQFF
DNA: TGTGCCAGCGGTCCCGGGGACAGGTACAATGAGCAGTTCTTC

J: TRBJ2-6
size: NA
V: TRBV7-2
D: NA
CDR3: CASTIGGSGANVLTF
DNA: TGTGCCAGCACCATAGGCGGCTCTGGGGCCAACGTCCTGACTTTC

J: TRBJ2-3
size: NA
V: TRBV4-2
D: TRBD2
CDR3: CASSQEPLAVADTQYF
DNA: TGTGCCAGCAGCCAAGAGCCTCTAGCGGTGGCAGATACGCAGTATTTT

J: TRBJ2-3
size: NA
V: TRBV12-3/TRBV12-4
D: NA
CDR3: CASSPTSITDTQYF
DNA: TGTGCCAGCAGCCCCACTAGTATCACAGATACGCAGTATTTT

J: TRBJ2-5
size: many
V: TRBV24-1
D: NA
CDR3: CATSDSLLAPGETQYF
DNA: TGTGCCACCAGTGATTCTCTACTAGCACCGGGAGAGACCCAGTACTTC

J: TRBJ2-1
size: few
V: TRBV20-1
D: NA
CDR3: CSARDTRGWENNEQFF
DNA: TGCAGTGCTAGAGACACCCGGGGGTGGGAAAACAATGAGCAGTTCTTC

J: TRBJ2-7
size: few
V: TRBV5-1
D: NA
CDR3: CASRQGNYEQYF
DNA: TGCGCCAGCAGGCAGGGAAACTACGAGCAGTACTTC

J: TRBJ2-1
size: few
V: TRBV6-1
D: NA
CDR3: CASSRGRTYNEQFF
DNA: TGTGCCAGCAGTCGGGGACGGACCTACAATGAGCAGTTCTTC

J: TRBJ2-5
size: NA
V: TRBV20-1
D: TRBD2
CDR3: CSALSGGGYQETQYF
DNA: TGCAGTGCTCTTAGCGGGGGGGGGTACCAAGAGACCCAGTACTTC

J: TRBJ2-1
size: NA
V: TRBV27
D: TRBD1
CDR3: CASSLRGTGSYNEQFF
DNA: TGTGCCAGCAGTTTAAGGGGGACAGGGTCCTACAATGAGCAGTTCTTC

J: TRBJ2-7
size: NA
V: TRBV7-2
D: NA
CDR3: CAGSPQSYEQYF
DNA: TGTGCCGGCAGCCCCCAGAGCTACGAGCAGTACTTC

J: TRBJ2-4
size: many
V: TRBV15
D: NA
CDR3: CATSREQGFGKNIQYF
DNA: TGTGCCACCAGCAGAGAGCAGGGTTTCGGCAAAAACATTCAGTACTTC

J: TRBJ1-2
size: many
V: TRBV27
D: TRBD1
CDR3: CASSYRDRGNYGYTF
DNA: TGTGCCAGCAGTTACAGGGACAGGGGTAACTATGGCTACACCTTC

J: TRBJ2-2
size: NA
V: TRBV28
D: NA
CDR3: CASTESRNTGELFF
DNA: TGTGCCAGCACGGAGAGTAGAAACACCGGGGAGCTGTTTTTT

J: TRBJ1-4
size: few
V: TRBV7-2
D: NA
CDR3: CASSLVSMGINEKLFF
DNA: TGTGCCAGCAGCCTCGTGAGCATGGGAATCAATGAAAAACTGTTTTTT

J: TRBJ2-1
size: few
V: TRBV20-1
D: TRBD2
CDR3: CSASQAGGYNEQFF
DNA: TGCAGTGCTAGCCAAGCGGGGGGTTACAATGAGCAGTTCTTC

J: TRBJ2-1
size: few
V: TRBV19
D: TRBD2
CDR3: CASRRTSINEQFF
DNA: TGTGCCAGTAGGAGGACTAGTATCAATGAGCAGTTCTTC

J: TRBJ2-7
size: few
V: TRBV20-1
D: NA
CDR3: CSARQGPSEQYF
DNA: TGCAGTGCTAGGCAGGGGCCTAGCGAGCAGTACTTC

J: TRBJ2-1
size: NA
V: TRBV30
D: NA
CDR3: CAWSRAAGTDPYNEQFF
DNA: TGTGCCTGGAGTAGAGCAGCGGGGACAGATCCCTACAATGAGCAGTTCTTC

J: TRBJ1-6
size: many
V: TRBV5-1
D: NA
CDR3: CASSLYRSNSPLHF
DNA: TGCGCCAGCAGCTTGTATCGCAGCAATTCACCCCTCCACTTT

J: TRBJ1-5
size: few
V: TRBV19
D: NA
CDR3: CASSLMGYQPQHF
DNA: TGTGCCAGTAGTCTTATGGGATATCAGCCCCAGCATTTT

J: TRBJ2-7
size: few
V: TRBV5-1
D: NA
CDR3: CASSLSVGSQQRSAQYF
DNA: TGCGCCAGCAGCTTGTCAGTTGGGAGTCAACAGCGCTCGGCGCAGTACTTC

J: TRBJ2-3
size: NA
V: TRBV7-2
D: NA
CDR3: CASSLDRALGTDTQYF
DNA: TGTGCCAGCAGCTTAGACAGGGCCCTCGGCACAGATACGCAGTATTTT

J: TRBJ2-5
size: few
V: TRBV3-1
D: TRBD2
CDR3: CASSQDRPGGHQETQYF
DNA: TGTGCCAGCAGCCAAGATCGGCCGGGGGGGCATCAGGAGACCCAGTACTTC

J: TRBJ2-7
size: NA
V: TRBV2
D: NA
CDR3: CASNMELPGEQYF
DNA: TGTGCCAGCAACATGGAGCTACCCGGAGAGCAGTACTTC

J: TRBJ2-7
size: many
V: TRBV2
D: TRBD2
CDR3: CARRPSGSSYEQYF
DNA: TGTGCCAGGCGACCTAGCGGGAGCTCCTACGAGCAGTACTTC

J: TRBJ2-7
size: many
V: TRBV12-3/TRBV12-4
D: TRBD1
CDR3: CASRTGTGNYEQYF
DNA: TGTGCCAGCAGGACCGGGACAGGCAACTACGAGCAGTACTTC

J: TRBJ2-3
size: few
V: TRBV11-2
D: TRBD2
CDR3: CASSPRGTSGTSTDTQYF
DNA: TGTGCCAGCAGCCCCCGAGGGACTAGCGGGACTAGCACAGATACGCAGTATTTT

J: TRBJ1-2
size: few
V: TRBV4-1
D: NA
CDR3: CASSPEPAGLSGYTF
DNA: TGCGCCAGCAGCCCAGAACCCGCAGGGCTATCTGGCTACACCTTC

J: TRBJ2-7
size: many
V: TRBV24-1
D: NA
CDR3: CATDEPPYEQYF
DNA: TGTGCCACCGACGAGCCTCCCTACGAGCAGTACTTC

J: TRBJ2-4
size: NA
V: TRBV9
D: NA
CDR3: CASSVVPVSVSGASRVGKNIQYF
DNA: TGTGCCAGCAGCGTAGTCCCTGTGTCAGTTAGCGGAGCCTCCCGGGTTGGCAAAAACATTCAGTACTTC

J: TRBJ2-2
size: NA
V: TRBV5-1
D: TRBD2
CDR3: CASSSRLADSSGELFF
DNA: TGCGCCAGCAGCTCACGACTAGCGGATTCTTCCGGGGAGCTGTTTTTT

J: TRBJ2-3
size: few
V: TRBV6-2/TRBV6-3
D: NA
CDR3: CATTGLWDTDTQYF
DNA: TGTGCCACCACGGGGCTTTGGGACACAGATACGCAGTATTTT

J: TRBJ2-5
size: NA
V: TRBV7-3
D: NA
CDR3: CASSLMAGGQETQYF
DNA: TGTGCCAGCAGCTTAATGGCAGGGGGGCAAGAGACCCAGTACTTC

J: TRBJ1-6
size: NA
V: TRBV20-1
D: TRBD1
CDR3: CSATNTGDNSPLHF
DNA: TGCAGTGCAACAAATACAGGGGATAATTCACCCCTCCACTTT

J: TRBJ2-6
size: few
V: TRBV28
D: NA
CDR3: CASRVVSGANVLTF
DNA: TGTGCCAGCAGAGTCGTCTCTGGGGCCAACGTCCTGACTTTC

J: TRBJ2-7
size: few
V: TRBV6-1
D: NA
CDR3: CASSPLEGTYEQYF
DNA: TGTGCCAGCAGCCCCCTCGAGGGGACCTACGAGCAGTACTTC

J: TRBJ2-1
size: many
V: TRBV5-1
D: TRBD2
CDR3: CASSLDGLAGGDYNEQFF
DNA: TGCGCCAGCAGCTTGGATGGACTAGCGGGGGGCGATTACAATGAGCAGTTCTTC

J: TRBJ2-1
size: few
V: TRBV4-3
D: NA
CDR3: CASSQGQLYNEQFF
DNA: TGCGCCAGCAGCCAAGGGCAACTATACAATGAGCAGTTCTTC

J: TRBJ2-6
size: NA
V: TRBV6-2/TRBV6-3
D: TRBD1
CDR3: CASSYTTGDLQGANVLTF
DNA: TGTGCCAGCAGTTATACGACAGGGGACTTGCAAGGGGCCAACGTCCTGACTTTC

J: TRBJ2-5
size: NA
V: TRBV6-2/TRBV6-3
D: NA
CDR3: CASRTTQGIRETQYF
DNA: TGTGCCAGCAGAACGACCCAGGGGATTCGAGAGACCCAGTACTTC